Below are 16 T cell receptor beta chains sequenced from a single sample in a study of blood T cell repertoires in COVID-19. Assay used: immunoSEQ multiplex PCR; TCRdb lists only in-frame clones, some missing. The data hold about 44,000 clones, with 80% to 90% observed a single time. Sequencing was performed on peripheral blood. The receptors were sampled from a man in his 70s with active COVID-19.

This chain joins TRBV6-5 and TRBJ2-7, with D possibly matching TRBD1 (6 bases). This CDR3 region has 15 residues. The germline gives CDR1 MNHEY, CDR2 SVGAGI. The V and J ends lost 6 bases and 0 bases respectively, with 15 bases between them. The CDR3 here is CASSDPYRVSYEQYF. CDR3 DNA: TGTGCCAGCAGCGACCCTTACAGGGTCTCCTACGAGCAGTACTTC.

The V call is TRBV9, the J call TRBJ2-2; TRBD2 matches 9 bases. CDR1 is SGDLS, CDR2 YYNGEE, per germline. After removal of 4 bases from V and 3 bases from J, the junction contained 7 bases not matched to a gene. The CDR3 loop spans 16 amino acids. DNA of the CDR3: TGTGCCAGCAGCCCCCTAGCGGGGTGGGACACCGGGGAGCTGTTTTTT. Translation gives CASSPLAGWDTGELFF.

The rearrangement uses TRBV6-2 or TRBV6-3 and TRBJ2-1; TRBD1 matches at 7 bases. In germline, CDR1 is MNHEY, CDR2 SVGEGT. The CDR3 covers 14 residues. With 5 bases clipped from V and 4 bases from J, the junction kept 5 bases outside the gene matches. The CDR3 coding sequence is TGTGCCAGCAGTAGACGGGACAGATACAATGAGCAGTTCTTC. Encoded protein: CASSRRDRYNEQFF.

This chain links TRBV21-1 with TRBJ2-2; the D call TRBD1 from the table was never checked on the DNA. TRBV21-1 is a documented pseudogene. The CDR3 covers 17 residues. Here the CDR3 reads CASSKDGKTGSTGELFF. The CDR3 nucleotides read TGTGCCAGCAGCAAAGATGGGAAAACAGGGTCCACCGGGGAGCTGTTTTTT.

The genes are TRBV6-2 or TRBV6-3 and TRBJ2-3; TRBD2 aligns across 8 bases. Germline trimming cut 2 bases from V and 3 bases from J; bases unmatched to any gene: 19. This CDR3 has 20 residues. Germline V gene lookup returns CDR1 MNHEY and CDR2 SVGEGT. In DNA form, the CDR3 reads TGTGCCAGCAGTTACCGACTGGACAACGGGGGGGGTGGAATGACAGATACGCAGTATTTT. Its protein is CASSYRLDNGGGGMTDTQYF.

V is TRBV2 and J is TRBJ2-7, with 8 bases that match TRBD1. This CDR3 spans 11 amino acids. Germline CDR1 SNHLY, CDR2 FYNNEI. V gave up 9 bases and J gave up 5 bases; unmatched junction bases: 3. The CDR3 coding sequence is TGTGCCAGAGGACAGGGCCACGAGCAGTACTTC. Its protein is CARGQGHEQYF.

The sample holds one count of this clone. V usage is TRBV6-5 and J usage is TRBJ1-5; TRBD1 agrees at 8 bases. The CDR3 is 14 residues long. Germline V gene sequence: CDR1 MNHEY, CDR2 SVGAGI. Unmatched junction bases numbered 6, after V lost 7 bases and J lost 4 bases. The DNA for the CDR3 is TGTGCCAGCACCCAGGGGACAGGTAATCAGCCCCAGCATTTT. It codes for CASTQGTGNQPQHF.

This chain links TRBV5-4 with TRBJ2-7; 15 nucleotides match TRBD2. From germline, CDR1 is SGHNT and CDR2 YYREEE (reference sequence). This CDR3 is 15 amino acids long. V trimming: 4 bases; J trimming: 6 bases; junction bases outside the gene matches: 5. CDR3 amino acids: CASSKGLAGGGEQYF. The CDR3 DNA follows: TGTGCCAGCAGCAAGGGACTAGCGGGGGGAGGCGAGCAGTACTTC. The full variable domain, in which reference TRBV5-4 and TRBJ2-7 provide the parts outside the CDR3, is ETGVTQSPTHLIKTRGQQVTLRCSSQSGHNTVSWYQQALGQGPQFIFQYYREEENGRGNFPPRFSGLQFPNYSSELNVNALELDDSALYLCASSKGLAGGGEQYFGPGTRLTVT.

The chain has TRBV7-6 and TRBJ2-5; the match to TRBD1 covers 12 bases. Germline CDR1 SGHVS, CDR2 FNYEAQ. The CDR3 is made up of 15 amino acids. Germline trimming cut 6 bases from V and 4 bases from J; bases unmatched to any gene: 6. The CDR3, as DNA: TGTGCCAGCAGGCCCGGGACAGGGGGCGCAGAGACCCAGTACTTC. Residues: CASRPGTGGAETQYF.

The chain has TRBV6-5 and TRBJ2-3; perhaps TRBD1 as D (6 bases). CDR3 length: 13 residues. V was trimmed by 6 bases and J by 6 bases, leaving 13 bases between them. In germline, CDR1 is MNHEY, CDR2 SVGAGI. CDR3 in amino acids: CASRGAATDTQYF. The CDR3 DNA is TGTGCCAGCAGGGGGGCGGCCACTGATACGCAGTATTTT.

V and J are TRBV3-1 (or the pseudogene TRBV3-2) and TRBJ2-1; 8 bases map to TRBD2. The CDR3 extends over 18 amino acids. CDR1 and CDR2 from the germline V gene are LGHDT and YNNKEL (reference sequence). V lost 0 bases, J lost 6 bases, and 13 bases stayed unmatched. In nucleotides, the CDR3 is TGTGCCAGCAGCCAAGATCATAACGGGGGGGCCGTCTTCAATGAGCAGTTCTTC. It specifies CASSQDHNGGAVFNEQFF.

The J gene is TRBJ1-5, the V gene TRBV7-2, with a tentative D call TRBD1 (6 bases). Germline V lookup: CDR1 SGHTA, CDR2 FQGNSA. CDR3 length equals 13 residues. Trimming left V 5 bases short and J 9 bases short, with 14 bases between. CDR3 residues: CASSQTGLGPQHF. The CDR3 nucleotides are TGTGCCAGCAGCCAAACAGGGTTGGGGCCCCAGCATTTT.

This clone is a singleton in its sample. CDR3 sequence (DNA): TGTGCCACCCGGGACAGGGTGAATTCGCTGGGTGGCTACACCTTC. Its protein is CATRDRVNSLGGYTF. The chain recombines TRBV19 with TRBJ1-2, with TRBD1 matching 9 bases. Trimming took 10 bases from V and 7 from J; bases not matched to a gene: 16. The CDR3 extends over 15 amino acids. CDR1 is LNHDA, CDR2 SQIVND, per germline (reference sequence).

V is TRBV5-4 and J is TRBJ2-1; 8 bases match TRBD2. Per germline, CDR1 SGHNT and CDR2 YYREEE (reference sequence). CDR3 length: 14 amino acids. V dropped 4 bases and J dropped 8; count of bases not matched to a gene: 8. CDR3 DNA: TGTGCCAGCAGCACCCCCCGTAGCGGGGATGAGCAGTTCTTC. It codes for CASSTPRSGDEQFF.

The chain is built from TRBV2 and TRBJ1-1, with 8 nucleotides matching TRBD1. This CDR3 has 19 amino acids. CDR1 is SNHLY, CDR2 FYNNEI, per germline. The V gene end was trimmed by 3 bases and the J gene end by 2 bases; junction bases not matched to a gene: 17. The CDR3 is CASSEGKGRGRVGNTEAFF. The CDR3 bases are TGTGCCAGCAGTGAGGGTAAGGGCAGGGGGCGCGTTGGAAACACTGAAGCTTTCTTT. The full variable domain, completed using reference TRBV2 and TRBJ1-1, is EPEVTQTPSHQVTQMGQEVILRCVPISNHLYFYWYRQILGQKVEFLVSFYNNEISEKSEIFDDQFSVERPDGSNFTLKIRSTKLEDSAMYFCASSEGKGRGRVGNTEAFFGQGTRLTVV.

The chain recombines TRBV6-5 with TRBJ1-5; 8 bases are shared with TRBD1. The CDR3 totals 15 residues. Germline values: CDR1 MNHEY, CDR2 SVGAGI. Germline trimming cut 6 bases from V and 4 bases from J; bases unmatched to any gene: 8. The CDR3 is CASSRDRSRNQPQHF. DNA for the CDR3: TGTGCCAGCAGCCGGGACAGGTCAAGAAATCAGCCCCAGCATTTT.